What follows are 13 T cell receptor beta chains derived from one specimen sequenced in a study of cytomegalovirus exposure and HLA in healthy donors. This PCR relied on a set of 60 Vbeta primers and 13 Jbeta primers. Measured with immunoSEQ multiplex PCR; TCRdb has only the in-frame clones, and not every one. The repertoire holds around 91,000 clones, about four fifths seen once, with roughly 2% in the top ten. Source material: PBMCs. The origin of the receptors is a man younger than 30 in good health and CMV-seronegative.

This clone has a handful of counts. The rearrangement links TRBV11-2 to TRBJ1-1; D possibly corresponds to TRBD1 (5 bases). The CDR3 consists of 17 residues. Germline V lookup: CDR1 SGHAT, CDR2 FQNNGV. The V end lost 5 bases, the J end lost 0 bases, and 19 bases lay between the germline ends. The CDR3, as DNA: TGTGCCAGCAGCACATTTAGGATGGTAGGGGTGAACACTGAAGCTTTCTTT. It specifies CASSTFRMVGVNTEAFF.

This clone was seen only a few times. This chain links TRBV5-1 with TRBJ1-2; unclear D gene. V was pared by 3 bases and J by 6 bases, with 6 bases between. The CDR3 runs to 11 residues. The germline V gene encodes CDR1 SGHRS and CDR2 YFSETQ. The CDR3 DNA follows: TGCGCCAGCAGCTCCTCTCATGGCTACACCTTC. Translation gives CASSSSHGYTF.

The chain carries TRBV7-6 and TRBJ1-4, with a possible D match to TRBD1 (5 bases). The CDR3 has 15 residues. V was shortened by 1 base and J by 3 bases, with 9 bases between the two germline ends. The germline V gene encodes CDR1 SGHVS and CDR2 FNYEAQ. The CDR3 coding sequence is TGTGCCAGCAGCTTAGGGCCAGGGCCTAATGAAAAACTGTTTTTT. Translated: CASSLGPGPNEKLFF.

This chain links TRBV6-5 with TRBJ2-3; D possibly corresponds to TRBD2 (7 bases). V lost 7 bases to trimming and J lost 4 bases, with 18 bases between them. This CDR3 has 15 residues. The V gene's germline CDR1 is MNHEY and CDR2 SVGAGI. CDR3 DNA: TGTGCCAGCAAGGGGGGGCGACCTCTCCCAGATACGCAGTATTTT. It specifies CASKGGRPLPDTQYF.

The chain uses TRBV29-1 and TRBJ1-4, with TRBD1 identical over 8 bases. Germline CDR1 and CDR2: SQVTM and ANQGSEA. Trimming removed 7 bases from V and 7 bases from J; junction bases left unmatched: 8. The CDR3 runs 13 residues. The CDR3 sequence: CSAFGQGSEKLFF. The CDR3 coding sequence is TGCAGCGCTTTCGGACAGGGTAGTGAAAAACTGTTTTTT.

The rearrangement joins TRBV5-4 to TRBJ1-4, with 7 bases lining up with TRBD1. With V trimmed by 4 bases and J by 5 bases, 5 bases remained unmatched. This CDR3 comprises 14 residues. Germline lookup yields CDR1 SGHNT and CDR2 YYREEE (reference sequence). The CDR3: CASSPGQLNEKLFF. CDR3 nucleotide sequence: TGTGCCAGCAGCCCGGGACAGCTAAATGAAAAACTGTTTTTT.

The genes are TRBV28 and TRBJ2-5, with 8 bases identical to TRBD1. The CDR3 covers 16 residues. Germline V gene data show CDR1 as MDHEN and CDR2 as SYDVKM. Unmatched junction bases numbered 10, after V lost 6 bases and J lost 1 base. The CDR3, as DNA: TGTGCCAGCAGCTCCGGGACAGGTCTTTTCCAAGAGACCCAGTACTTC. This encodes CASSSGTGLFQETQYF.

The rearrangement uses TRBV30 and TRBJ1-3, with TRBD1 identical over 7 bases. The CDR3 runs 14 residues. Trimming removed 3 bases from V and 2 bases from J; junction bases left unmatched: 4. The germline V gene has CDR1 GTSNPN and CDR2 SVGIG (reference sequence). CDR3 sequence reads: CAWRQGSTGNTIYF. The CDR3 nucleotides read TGTGCCTGGAGACAGGGGAGTACTGGAAACACCATATATTTT.

The CDR3 protein is CASSLTVQTSGSYEQYF. The DNA for the CDR3 is TGTGCCAGCAGCTTAACCGTTCAGACTAGCGGATCATACGAGCAGTACTTC. This chain links TRBV13 with TRBJ2-7; 9 bases fit TRBD2. Germline loops: CDR1 PRHDT, CDR2 FYEKMQ (reference sequence). The length of the CDR3 is 17 residues. V gave up 2 bases and J gave up 4 bases; unmatched junction bases: 12.

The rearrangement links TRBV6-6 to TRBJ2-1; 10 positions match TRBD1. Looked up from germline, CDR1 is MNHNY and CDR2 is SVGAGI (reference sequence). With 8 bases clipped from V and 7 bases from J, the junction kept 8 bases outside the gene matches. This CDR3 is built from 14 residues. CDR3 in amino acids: CASLPDRGSNEQFF. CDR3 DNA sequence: TGTGCCAGCCTCCCGGACAGGGGGTCGAATGAGCAGTTCTTC.

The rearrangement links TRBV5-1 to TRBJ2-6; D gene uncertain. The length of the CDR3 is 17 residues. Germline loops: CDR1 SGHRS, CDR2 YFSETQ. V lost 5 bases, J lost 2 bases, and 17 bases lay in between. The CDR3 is CASSRLGARTGANVLTF. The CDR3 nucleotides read TGCGCCAGCAGTCGCCTCGGCGCGAGGACTGGGGCCAACGTCCTGACTTTC.

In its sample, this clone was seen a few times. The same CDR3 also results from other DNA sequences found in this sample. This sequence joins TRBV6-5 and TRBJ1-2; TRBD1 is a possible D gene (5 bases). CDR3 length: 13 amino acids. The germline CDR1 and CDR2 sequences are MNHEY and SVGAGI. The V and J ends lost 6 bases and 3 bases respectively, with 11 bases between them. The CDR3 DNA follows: TGTGCCAGCAGCCCCGACAGAGACTATGGCTACACCTTC. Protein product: CASSPDRDYGYTF.

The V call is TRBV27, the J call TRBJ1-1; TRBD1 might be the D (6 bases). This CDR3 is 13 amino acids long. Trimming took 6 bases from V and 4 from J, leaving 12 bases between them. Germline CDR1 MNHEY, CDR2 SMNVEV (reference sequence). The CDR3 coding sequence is TGTGCCAGCAGGCCACAGGGTCCCACTGAAGCTTTCTTT. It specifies CASRPQGPTEAFF.